The next 30 T cell receptor beta chains were all read from a single sample in a study of OX40 agonist ivuxolimab in advanced cancers. Generated by immunoSEQ multiplex PCR, the TCRdb table keeps only in-frame clones and is missing some. The sample has about 43,000 clones, 80% seen once. Specimen: CD4+ or CD8+ T cells sorted from blood, collected in a trial of the OX40 agonist ivuxolimab. The receptors stem from an adult with an advanced solid tumor such as melanoma, head and neck, liver or kidney cancer.

V and J are TRBV19 and TRBJ2-3, with 10 bases fitting TRBD2. After removal of 1 base from V and 1 base from J, the junction contained 5 bases not matched to a gene. The CDR3 covers 17 residues. Germline lookup yields CDR1 LNHDA and CDR2 SQIVND (reference sequence). The CDR3 DNA reads TGTGCCAGTAGTATAGGAGCGGGAGGGCTGGGCACAGATACGCAGTATTTT. It specifies CASSIGAGGLGTDTQYF.

The chain is built from TRBV7-9 and TRBJ1-1, with TRBD1 identical over 9 bases. CDR3 size: 12 residues. Germline V CDR1 and CDR2: SEHNR, FQNEAQ (reference sequence). V lost 5 bases to trimming and J lost 11 bases; unmatched junction nucleotides: 6. The DNA for the CDR3 is TGTGCCAGCAGCCATCGGACAGGGGAGGCTTTCTTT. It is translated as CASSHRTGEAFF. Using reference TRBV7-9 and TRBJ1-1 for the parts outside the CDR3, the full variable domain is DTGVSQNPRHKITKRGQNVTFRCDPISEHNRLYWYRQTLGQGPEFLTYFQNEAQLEKSRLLSDRFSAERPKGSFSTLEIQRTEQGDSAMYLCASSHRTGEAFFGQGTRLTVV.

The rearrangement uses TRBV5-1 and TRBJ2-2; tentatively, D is TRBD1 (6 bases). Trimming removed 4 bases at V and 1 base at J, with 11 bases between. This CDR3 spans 15 amino acids. Germline assignment: CDR1 SGHRS and CDR2 YFSETQ. CDR3 protein: CASSPGTMNTGELFF. DNA for the CDR3: TGCGCCAGCAGCCCAGGGACAATGAACACCGGGGAGCTGTTTTTT. Looking up the rest from reference TRBV5-1 and TRBJ2-2 gives the full variable domain: KAGVTQTPRYLIKTRGQQVTLSCSPISGHRSVSWYQQTPGQGLQFLFEYFSETQRNKGNFPGRFSGRQFSNSRSEMNVSTLELGDSALYLCASSPGTMNTGELFFGEGSRLTVL.

This clone was counted a few times. The V gene is TRBV2, the J gene TRBJ1-5, with D maybe TRBD1 (5 bases). V was shortened by 3 bases and J by 2 bases, with 8 bases between the two germline ends. The CDR3 covers 14 residues. Germline loops: CDR1 SNHLY, CDR2 FYNNEI. CDR3 coding DNA: TGTGCCAGCAGTGATGGCAGGGGCAATCAGCCCCAGCATTTT. This codes for CASSDGRGNQPQHF.

The chain carries TRBV30 and TRBJ1-4, with unresolved D. Germline CDR1 and CDR2: GTSNPN and SVGIG (reference sequence). The CDR3 has 15 residues. Deletions cut 0 bases from V and 3 bases from J, with 11 bases between. CDR3 protein: CAWSVVGRANEKLFF. In DNA, the CDR3 is TGTGCCTGGAGTGTAGTGGGTAGGGCTAATGAAAAACTGTTTTTT.

V usage is TRBV2 and J usage is TRBJ2-1, with TRBD2 as a possible D gene (6 bases). This CDR3 has 15 amino acids. Trimming pared 5 bases from V and 8 bases from J, leaving 19 bases between. The germline CDR1 and CDR2 sequences are SNHLY and FYNNEI. CDR3 nucleotides: TGTGCCAGCAGTCGGTCGGTAGGGAGGACCCATGAGCAGTTCTTC. This gives the protein CASSRSVGRTHEQFF. Filled out from reference TRBV2 and TRBJ2-1, the complete variable domain reads EPEVTQTPSHQVTQMGQEVILRCVPISNHLYFYWYRQILGQKVEFLVSFYNNEISEKSEIFDDQFSVERPDGSNFTLKIRSTKLEDSAMYFCASSRSVGRTHEQFFGPGTRLTVL.

The genes are TRBV4-3 and TRBJ2-2; D call uncertain. CDR1 is LGHNA, CDR2 YSLEER, per germline. Trimming took 1 base from V and 3 from J, leaving 9 bases between them. This CDR3 region has 15 residues. This CDR3 reads CASSQADRDTGELFF. The CDR3 bases are TGCGCCAGCAGCCAAGCCGATCGGGACACCGGGGAGCTGTTTTTT.

Turning to this clone: The junction does not match germline at one end; this may be a read error. The chain uses TRBV11-2 and TRBJ2-1; no clear D gene. Per germline, CDR1 SGHAT and CDR2 FQNNGV. The CDR3 consists of 15 residues. The CDR3 protein is CASSLETGSYNEQFF. The DNA of the CDR3 is TGTGCCAGCAGCCTAGAGACGGGCTCCTACAATGAGCAGTTCTTC.

CDR3 sequence reads: CASSLVVAGDYEQYF. CDR3 in DNA: TGTGCCAGCAGCTTAGTCGTAGCGGGAGATTACGAGCAGTACTTC. V usage is TRBV11-2 and J usage is TRBJ2-7, with 9 bases matching TRBD2. This CDR3 has 15 residues. Germline V lookup: CDR1 SGHAT, CDR2 FQNNGV. Trimming cost V 1 base and J 4 bases; bases outside gene matches: 5.

This clone occurred a few times. J is TRBJ2-7 and V is TRBV28, with D unresolved. The CDR3 contains 14 residues. V dropped 3 bases and J dropped 0 bases, with 9 bases sitting between them. The germline V gene has CDR1 MDHEN and CDR2 SYDVKM. The CDR3 region has the DNA TGTGCCAGCAGTTTGGCCACGAGCTCCTACGAGCAGTACTTC. It codes for CASSLATSSYEQYF.

The chain combines TRBV4-3 with TRBJ2-7; D not certain. Germline V lookup: CDR1 LGHNA, CDR2 YSLEER. Trimming cost V 0 bases and J 2 bases, with 11 bases left between them. The CDR3 runs 15 residues. The CDR3 bases are TGCGCCAGCAGCCAAGATCTTGGCAGAACCTACGAGCAGTACTTC. Translated: CASSQDLGRTYEQYF.

V usage is TRBV18 and J usage is TRBJ2-1, with unresolved D. CDR3 length: 18 residues. The ends were cut back, 0 bases at V and 4 bases at J, with 19 bases in the middle. Germline lookup yields CDR1 KGHSH and CDR2 LQKENI. Here the CDR3 reads CASSPPPKTTAKYNEQFF. The CDR3 DNA reads TGTGCCAGCTCACCACCGCCTAAGACGACGGCCAAATACAATGAGCAGTTCTTC.

This clone was seen a single time. This chain connects TRBV28 to TRBJ2-2; 8 positions agree with TRBD1. The germline V gene encodes CDR1 MDHEN and CDR2 SYDVKM. Trimming cost V 3 bases and J 3 bases; bases outside gene matches: 3. The CDR3 is 15 amino acids. In DNA form, the CDR3 reads TGTGCCAGCAGTTTTGGGGACAGGCACACCGGGGAGCTGTTTTTT. It yields the protein CASSFGDRHTGELFF.

This clone has only a few counts. J is TRBJ1-6 and V is TRBV5-4, with no clear D. Germline V gene lookup returns CDR1 SGHNT and CDR2 YYREEE (reference sequence). The V gene lost 0 bases and the J gene lost 7 bases, with 11 bases spanning the gap. This CDR3 comprises 15 residues. This CDR3 reads CASSLDTAENSPLHF. The CDR3 nucleotides read TGTGCCAGCAGCTTGGATACGGCGGAGAATTCACCCCTCCACTTT.

The chain joins TRBV11-2 to TRBJ1-1, with D unclear. The CDR3 has 16 residues. V was clipped by 2 bases and J by 0 bases, with 13 bases between them. From germline, CDR1 is SGHAT and CDR2 FQNNGV. CDR3 in DNA: TGTGCCAGCAGCTTAACAACCCCGGGGATGAACACTGAAGCTTTCTTT. Protein product: CASSLTTPGMNTEAFF.

The V and J genes are TRBV7-3 and TRBJ2-6; 8 bases are a match to TRBD1. Germline loops: CDR1 SGHTA, CDR2 FQGTGA. Unmatched junction bases numbered 5, after V lost 1 base and J lost 0 bases. The CDR3 runs 18 residues. The CDR3 loop is CASSLRDRGFSGANVLTF. For the CDR3, the DNA is TGTGCCAGCAGCTTAAGAGACAGGGGCTTCTCTGGGGCCAACGTCCTGACTTTC.

V and J are TRBV11-2 and TRBJ2-2; 11 bases are shared with TRBD1. This CDR3 contains 15 residues. The V gene's germline CDR1 is SGHAT and CDR2 FQNNGV. V lost 5 bases to trimming and J lost 4 bases; unmatched junction nucleotides: 3. As DNA, the CDR3 is TGTGCCAGCAGCCTGGGGACAGGGGGCACCGGGGAGCTGTTTTTT. Its translation: CASSLGTGGTGELFF.

This clone was observed a single time. This chain connects TRBV10-3 to TRBJ1-1, with 8 bases aligning to TRBD1. CDR1 ENHRY and CDR2 SYGVKD come from the germline V gene. V lost 7 bases, J lost 10 bases, and 14 bases stayed unmatched. CDR3 length equals 14 residues. The CDR3 DNA reads TGTGCCATCACCCCCGCGGCGGACAGGGAAGGAGCTTTCTTT. This encodes CAITPAADREGAFF.

The V and J genes are TRBV4-3 and TRBJ2-7, with 10 positions matching TRBD1. Germline V gives CDR1 LGHNA, CDR2 YSLEER. This CDR3 is 15 amino acids long. J lost 4 bases, V lost 4 bases, and 7 bases had no gene match. The CDR3 loop reads CASSPAPGQGYEQYF. DNA of the CDR3: TGCGCCAGCAGCCCAGCCCCGGGACAGGGGTACGAGCAGTACTTC.

V gene TRBV9 combines with J gene TRBJ1-1; 11 nucleotides align to TRBD1. Germline CDR1 reads SGDLS; CDR2 reads YYNGEE. This CDR3 region has 13 residues. V trimming: 5 bases; J trimming: 4 bases; junction bases outside the gene matches: 1. The CDR3 spells CASSGQGATEAFF. The CDR3 DNA reads TGTGCCAGCAGTGGACAGGGGGCCACTGAAGCTTTCTTT.

The genes are TRBV7-2 and TRBJ1-1; TRBD1 matches at 7 bases. The CDR3 runs 15 residues. Germline loops: CDR1 SGHTA, CDR2 FQGNSA. The trim removed 0 bases at V and 7 bases at J, leaving 8 bases unmatched. The CDR3 protein is CASSLAGTAKVEAFF. The CDR3 region has the DNA TGTGCCAGCAGCTTAGCCGGGACAGCTAAGGTTGAAGCTTTCTTT.

This clone was recorded a few times. The chain combines TRBV6-4 with TRBJ2-1; 7 bases match TRBD1. Losses at the gene ends were 6 bases for V and 8 bases for J; bases not matched to a gene: 7. The CDR3 spans 13 residues. From germline, CDR1 is MRHNA and CDR2 SNTAGT. CDR3 protein: CASSEGAVDEQFF. In DNA, the CDR3 is TGTGCCAGCAGCGAGGGGGCCGTGGATGAGCAGTTCTTC.

This clone was found a few times. The chain joins TRBV10-3 to TRBJ1-1, with D maybe TRBD1 (6 bases). The CDR3 contains 13 residues. The germline V gene encodes CDR1 ENHRY and CDR2 SYGVKD. Between the trimmed V and J ends, which lost 6 bases and 1 base, there was a span of 9 bases. In nucleotides, the CDR3 is TGTGCCATCAGCCTACAGGGGAACACTGAAGCTTTCTTT. It codes for CAISLQGNTEAFF.

This clone is labeled medium-sized. The chain recombines TRBV7-9 with TRBJ1-1, with D uncertain. Germline CDR1 SEHNR, CDR2 FQNEAQ (reference sequence). V lost 7 bases and J 8 bases, leaving 11 bases between the germline ends. The CDR3 runs to 11 residues. CDR3 DNA: TGTGCCAGCACCGGCCTCGAGGAAGCTTTCTTT. This translates into CASTGLEEAFF.

The gene calls are TRBV25-1 and TRBJ1-5, with TRBD1 identical over 12 bases. Germline CDR1 MGHDK, CDR2 SYGVNS. The CDR3 runs to 16 residues. V trimming: 4 bases; J trimming: 6 bases; junction bases outside the gene matches: 7. CDR3 in amino acids: CASSAAGTGGSQPQHF. The DNA for the CDR3 is TGTGCCAGCAGTGCCGCCGGGACAGGGGGCAGTCAGCCCCAGCATTTT. The variable domain in full, with the rest retrieved from reference TRBV25-1 and TRBJ1-5, is EADIYQTPRYLVIGTGKKITLECSQTMGHDKMYWYQQDPGMELHLIHYSYGVNSTEKGDLSSESTVSRIRTEHFPLTLESARPSHTSQYLCASSAAGTGGSQPQHFGDGTRLSIL.

In its sample, this clone was seen a few times. The chain links TRBV9 to TRBJ2-5; 12 bases align to TRBD1. The V segment lost 0 bases and the J segment 5 bases; nucleotides outside the gene matches: 8. CDR3 length: 17 amino acids. Germline V CDR1 and CDR2: SGDLS, YYNGEE. The CDR3 region is CASSVAEGTGGLETQYF. CDR3 coding DNA: TGTGCCAGCAGCGTAGCGGAAGGGACAGGGGGCTTGGAGACCCAGTACTTC.

CDR3 coding DNA: TGCGCCAGCCGCCCTGGAAGTAGGGTAGCCTACGAGCAGTACTTC. This encodes CASRPGSRVAYEQYF. The gene calls are TRBV23-1 and TRBJ2-7; D is uncertain. TRBV23-1 counts as an open reading frame of uncertain function. The CDR3 covers 15 residues. V was pared by 8 bases and J by 2 bases, with 19 bases between.

The CDR3 sequence is CASSQDFGDQYF. The CDR3 coding sequence is TGCGCCAGCAGCCAAGATTTCGGGGACCAGTACTTC. The chain joins TRBV4-3 to TRBJ2-5; maybe TRBD2 (5 bases). The germline V gene has CDR1 LGHNA and CDR2 YSLEER. V was shortened by 0 bases and J by 10 bases, with 9 bases between the two germline ends. The length of the CDR3 is 12 residues.

CDR3 DNA: TGTGCCAGCTCACCAGAACAGGGTTCCTACAATGAGCAGTTCTTC. This translates into CASSPEQGSYNEQFF. The V call is TRBV18, the J call TRBJ2-1; D perhaps matches TRBD1 (6 bases). The V gene lost 2 bases and the J gene lost 1 base, with 9 bases spanning the gap. This CDR3 is built from 15 residues. The V gene's germline CDR1 is KGHSH and CDR2 LQKENI.

The DNA of the CDR3 is TGTGCCTTGGACCTGACTGGGGCGCGAAACGAGCAGTACTTC. It specifies CALDLTGARNEQYF. This chain uses TRBV30 with TRBJ2-7, with a tentative D call TRBD1 (5 bases). V lost 7 bases, J lost 5 bases, and 21 bases lay in between. The germline gives CDR1 GTSNPN, CDR2 SVGIG (reference sequence). This CDR3 region has 14 residues.